The entry below gives a single T cell receptor beta chain sequence along with its context. Germline CDR1 is MGHRA and CDR2 is YSYEKL. V was pared by 4 bases and J by 8 bases, with 17 bases between. The CDR3 is 15 residues long. Original analysis: Estimates of nucleated cell counts were drawn from the amplification of reference gene primers. The table came from immunoSEQ multiplex PCR; TCRdb's copy has only in-frame clones and leaves some out. The V and J calls and the clone size are those of that table, but D and trimming were determined from the DNA. Here the sample spans some 300,000 clones, roughly 88% being singletons. This record comes from a study of blood T cell repertoires in COVID-19. Study information: Spain, Italy and the United States supplied samples that represented acute and convalescent COVID-19. The cDNA or gDNA used as material had been derived from T cells, B-cell-depleted T cells, or PBMCs.

The chain employs TRBV4-1 and TRBJ2-2, with D possibly being TRBD1 (6 bases). The sequence was collected from a woman under 40 who had recovered from COVID-19. The sequenced sample consisted of peripheral blood. Here the CDR3 DNA reads TGCGCCAGCAGCCCGGGACAAGTCGCTGGTGGGGAGCTGTTTTTT. Translated: CASSPGQVAGGELFF.